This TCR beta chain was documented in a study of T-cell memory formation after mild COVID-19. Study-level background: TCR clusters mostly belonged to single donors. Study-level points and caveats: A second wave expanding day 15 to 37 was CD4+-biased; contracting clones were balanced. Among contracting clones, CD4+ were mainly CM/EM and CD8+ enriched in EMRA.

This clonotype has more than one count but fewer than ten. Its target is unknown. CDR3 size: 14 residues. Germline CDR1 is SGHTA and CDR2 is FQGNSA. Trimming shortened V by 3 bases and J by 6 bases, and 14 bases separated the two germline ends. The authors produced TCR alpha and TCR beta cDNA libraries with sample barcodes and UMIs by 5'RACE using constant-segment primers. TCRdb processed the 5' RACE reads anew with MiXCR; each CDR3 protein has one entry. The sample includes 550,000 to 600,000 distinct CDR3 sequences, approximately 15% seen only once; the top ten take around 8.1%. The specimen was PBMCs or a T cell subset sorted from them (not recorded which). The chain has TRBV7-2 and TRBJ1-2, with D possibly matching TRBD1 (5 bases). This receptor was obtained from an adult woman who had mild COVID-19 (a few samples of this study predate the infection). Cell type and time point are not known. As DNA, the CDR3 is TGTGCCAGCAGCTTGGGGCTGAGAGGCGATGGCTACACCTTC. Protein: CASSLGLRGDGYTF.